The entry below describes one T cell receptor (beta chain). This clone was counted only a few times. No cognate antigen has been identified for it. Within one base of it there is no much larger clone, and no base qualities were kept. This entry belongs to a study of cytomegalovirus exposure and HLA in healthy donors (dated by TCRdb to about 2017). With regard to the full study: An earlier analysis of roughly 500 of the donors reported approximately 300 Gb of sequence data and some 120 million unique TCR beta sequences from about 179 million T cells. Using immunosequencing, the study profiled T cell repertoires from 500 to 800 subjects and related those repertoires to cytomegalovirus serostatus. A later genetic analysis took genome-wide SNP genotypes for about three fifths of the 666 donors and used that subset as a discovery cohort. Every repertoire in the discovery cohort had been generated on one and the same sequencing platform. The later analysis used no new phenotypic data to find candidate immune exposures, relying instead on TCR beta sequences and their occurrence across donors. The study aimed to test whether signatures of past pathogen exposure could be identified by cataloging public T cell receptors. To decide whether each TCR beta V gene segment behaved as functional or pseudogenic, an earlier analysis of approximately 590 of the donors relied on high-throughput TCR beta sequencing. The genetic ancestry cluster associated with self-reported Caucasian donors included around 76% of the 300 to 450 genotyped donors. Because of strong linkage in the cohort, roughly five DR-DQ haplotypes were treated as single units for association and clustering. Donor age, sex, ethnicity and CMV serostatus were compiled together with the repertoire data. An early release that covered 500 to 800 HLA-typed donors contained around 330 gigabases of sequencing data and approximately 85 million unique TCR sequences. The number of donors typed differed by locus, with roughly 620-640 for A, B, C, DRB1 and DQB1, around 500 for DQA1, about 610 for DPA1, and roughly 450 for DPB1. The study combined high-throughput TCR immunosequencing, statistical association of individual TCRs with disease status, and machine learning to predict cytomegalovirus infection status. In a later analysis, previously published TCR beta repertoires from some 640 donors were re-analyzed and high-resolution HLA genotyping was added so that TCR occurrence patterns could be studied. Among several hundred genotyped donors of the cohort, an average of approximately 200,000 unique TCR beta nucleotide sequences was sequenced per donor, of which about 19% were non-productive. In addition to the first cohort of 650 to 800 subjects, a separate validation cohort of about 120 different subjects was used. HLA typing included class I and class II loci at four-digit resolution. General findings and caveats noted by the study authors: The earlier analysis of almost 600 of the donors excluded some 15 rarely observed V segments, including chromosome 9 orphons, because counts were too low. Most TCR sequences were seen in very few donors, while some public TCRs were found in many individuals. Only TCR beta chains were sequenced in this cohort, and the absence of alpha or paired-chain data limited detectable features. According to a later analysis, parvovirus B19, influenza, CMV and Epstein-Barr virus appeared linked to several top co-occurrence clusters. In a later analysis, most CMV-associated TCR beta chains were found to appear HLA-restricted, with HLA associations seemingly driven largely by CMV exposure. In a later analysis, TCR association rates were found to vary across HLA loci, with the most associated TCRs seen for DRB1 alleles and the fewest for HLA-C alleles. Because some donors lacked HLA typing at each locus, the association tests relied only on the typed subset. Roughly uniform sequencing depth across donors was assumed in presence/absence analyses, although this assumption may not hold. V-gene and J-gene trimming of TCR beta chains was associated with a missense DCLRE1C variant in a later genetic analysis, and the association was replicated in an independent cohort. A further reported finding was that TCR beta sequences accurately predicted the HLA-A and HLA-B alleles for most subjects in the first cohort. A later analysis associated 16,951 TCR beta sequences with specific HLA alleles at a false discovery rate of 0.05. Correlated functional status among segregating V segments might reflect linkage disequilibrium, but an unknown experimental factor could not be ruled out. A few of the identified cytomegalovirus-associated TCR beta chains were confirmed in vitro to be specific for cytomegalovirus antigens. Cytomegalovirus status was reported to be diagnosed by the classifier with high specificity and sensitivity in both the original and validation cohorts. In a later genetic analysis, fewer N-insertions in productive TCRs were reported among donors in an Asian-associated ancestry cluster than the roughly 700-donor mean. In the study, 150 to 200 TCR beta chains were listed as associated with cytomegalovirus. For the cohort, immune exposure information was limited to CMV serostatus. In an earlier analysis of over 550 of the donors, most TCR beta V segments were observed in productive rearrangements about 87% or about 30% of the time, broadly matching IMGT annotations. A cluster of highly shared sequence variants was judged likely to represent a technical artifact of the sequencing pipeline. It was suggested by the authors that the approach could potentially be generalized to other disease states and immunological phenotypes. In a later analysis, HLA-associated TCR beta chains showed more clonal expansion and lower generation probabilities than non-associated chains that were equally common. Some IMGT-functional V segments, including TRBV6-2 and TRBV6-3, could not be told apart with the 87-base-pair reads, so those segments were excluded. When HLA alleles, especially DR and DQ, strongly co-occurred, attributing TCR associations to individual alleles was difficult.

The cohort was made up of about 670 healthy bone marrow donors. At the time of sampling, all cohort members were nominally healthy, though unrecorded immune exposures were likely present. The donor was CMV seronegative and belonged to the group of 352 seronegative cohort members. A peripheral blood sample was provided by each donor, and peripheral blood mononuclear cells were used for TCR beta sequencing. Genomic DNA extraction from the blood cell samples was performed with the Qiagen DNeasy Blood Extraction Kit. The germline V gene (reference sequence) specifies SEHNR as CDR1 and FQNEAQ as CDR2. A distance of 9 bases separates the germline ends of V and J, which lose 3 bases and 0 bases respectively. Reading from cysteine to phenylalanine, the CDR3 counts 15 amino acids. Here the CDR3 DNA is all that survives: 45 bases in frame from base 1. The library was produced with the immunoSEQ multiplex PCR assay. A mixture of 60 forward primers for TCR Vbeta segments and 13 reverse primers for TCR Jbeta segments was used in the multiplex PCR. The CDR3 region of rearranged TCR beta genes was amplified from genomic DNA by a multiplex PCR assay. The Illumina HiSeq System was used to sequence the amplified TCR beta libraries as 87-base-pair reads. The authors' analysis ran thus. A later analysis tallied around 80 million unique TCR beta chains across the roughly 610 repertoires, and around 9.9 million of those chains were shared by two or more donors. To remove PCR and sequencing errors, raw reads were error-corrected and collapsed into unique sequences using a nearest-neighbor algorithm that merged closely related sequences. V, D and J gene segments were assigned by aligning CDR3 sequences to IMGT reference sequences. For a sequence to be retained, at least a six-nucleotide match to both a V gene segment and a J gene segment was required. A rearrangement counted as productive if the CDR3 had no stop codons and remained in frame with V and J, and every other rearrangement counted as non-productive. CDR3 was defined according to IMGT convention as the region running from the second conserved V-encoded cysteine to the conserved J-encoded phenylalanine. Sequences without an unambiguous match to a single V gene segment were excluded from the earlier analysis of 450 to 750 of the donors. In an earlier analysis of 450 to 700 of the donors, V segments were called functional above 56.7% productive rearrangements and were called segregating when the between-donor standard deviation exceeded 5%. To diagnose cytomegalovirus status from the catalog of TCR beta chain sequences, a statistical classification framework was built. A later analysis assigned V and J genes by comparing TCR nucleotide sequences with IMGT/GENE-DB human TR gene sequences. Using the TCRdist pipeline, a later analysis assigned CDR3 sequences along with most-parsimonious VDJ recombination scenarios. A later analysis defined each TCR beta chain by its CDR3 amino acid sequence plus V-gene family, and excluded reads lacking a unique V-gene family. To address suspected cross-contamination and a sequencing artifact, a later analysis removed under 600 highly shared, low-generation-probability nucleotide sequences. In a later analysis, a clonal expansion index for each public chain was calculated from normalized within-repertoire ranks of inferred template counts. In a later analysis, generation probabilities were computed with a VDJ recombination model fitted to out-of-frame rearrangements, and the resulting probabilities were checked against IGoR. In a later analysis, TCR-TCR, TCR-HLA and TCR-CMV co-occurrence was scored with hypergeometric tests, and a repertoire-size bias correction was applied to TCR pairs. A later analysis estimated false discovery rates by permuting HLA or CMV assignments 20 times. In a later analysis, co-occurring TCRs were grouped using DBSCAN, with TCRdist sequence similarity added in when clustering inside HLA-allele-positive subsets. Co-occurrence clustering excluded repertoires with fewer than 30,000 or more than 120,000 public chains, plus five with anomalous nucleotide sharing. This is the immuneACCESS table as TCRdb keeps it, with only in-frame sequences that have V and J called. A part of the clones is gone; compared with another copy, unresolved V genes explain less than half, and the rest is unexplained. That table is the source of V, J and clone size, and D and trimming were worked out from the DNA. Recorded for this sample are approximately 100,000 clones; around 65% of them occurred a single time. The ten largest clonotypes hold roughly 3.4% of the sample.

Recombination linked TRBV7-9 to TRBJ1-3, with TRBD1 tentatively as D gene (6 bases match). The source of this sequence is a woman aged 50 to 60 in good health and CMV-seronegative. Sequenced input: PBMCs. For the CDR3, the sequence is CASSLDSFSGNTIYF. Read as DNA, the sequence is TGTGCCAGCAGCTTGGACAGTTTCTCTGGAAACACCATATATTTT.